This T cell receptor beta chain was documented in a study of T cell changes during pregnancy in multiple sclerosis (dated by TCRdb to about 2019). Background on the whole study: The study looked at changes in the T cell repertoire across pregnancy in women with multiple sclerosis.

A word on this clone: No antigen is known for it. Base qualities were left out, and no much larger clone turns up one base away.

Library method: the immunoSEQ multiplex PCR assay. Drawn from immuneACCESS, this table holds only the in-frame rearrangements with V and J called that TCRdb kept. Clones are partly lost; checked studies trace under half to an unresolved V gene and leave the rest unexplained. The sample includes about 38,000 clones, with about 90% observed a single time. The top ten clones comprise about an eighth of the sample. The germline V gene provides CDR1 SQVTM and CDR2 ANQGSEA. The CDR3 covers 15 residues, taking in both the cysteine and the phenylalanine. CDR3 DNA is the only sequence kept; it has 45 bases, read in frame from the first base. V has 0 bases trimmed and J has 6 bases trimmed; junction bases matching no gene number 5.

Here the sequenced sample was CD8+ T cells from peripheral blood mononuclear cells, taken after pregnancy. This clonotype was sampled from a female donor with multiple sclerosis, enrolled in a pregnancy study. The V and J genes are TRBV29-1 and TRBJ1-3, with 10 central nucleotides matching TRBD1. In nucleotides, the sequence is TGCAGCGTTGAAGATCTGGACAGGGGGACAAACACCATATATTTT. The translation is CSVEDLDRGTNTIYF.